Sequencing of this TCR beta chain was carried out in a study of beta chain features in type 1 diabetes. Notes on the study in general: In every one of the four CD4+ subsets, TCRB CDR3s were moderately but significantly shorter in Type 1 diabetes patients. High-TCR-expressing cells could be over-represented by cDNA sequencing.

J lost 4 bases, V lost 3 bases, and 10 bases had no gene match. CDR3 length: 15 amino acids. From germline, CDR1 is SQVTM and CDR2 ANQGSEA. Every isolated RNA sample was fully reverse transcribed, so sequencing captured expressed TCRB transcripts. The assay was immunoSEQ multiplex PCR, and TCRdb's table has in-frame clones only and misses some. Found here are hundreds of thousands of clones, around an eighth of them singletons; the top ten hold approximately 0.039%. In regard to this clone: What it recognizes is unknown.

This chain uses TRBV29-1 with TRBJ1-1, with 8 bases matching TRBD1. Sequencing used naive CD4+ T cells from blood. The source of this sequence is a man aged 18 to 29 with type 1 diabetes. The CDR3 bases are TGCAGCGTTGATCAAAGGGACAGGTCTACCACTGAAGCTTTCTTT. Its translation is CSVDQRDRSTTEAFF.